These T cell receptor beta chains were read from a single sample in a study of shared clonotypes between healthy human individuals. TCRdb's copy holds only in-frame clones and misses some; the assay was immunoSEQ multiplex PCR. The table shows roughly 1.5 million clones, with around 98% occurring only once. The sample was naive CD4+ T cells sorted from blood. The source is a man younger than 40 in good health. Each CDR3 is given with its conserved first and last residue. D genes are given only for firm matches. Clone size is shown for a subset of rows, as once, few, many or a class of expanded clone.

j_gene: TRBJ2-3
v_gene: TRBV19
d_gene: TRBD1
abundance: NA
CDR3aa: CASSRGWRQYF
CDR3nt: TGTGCCAGTTCCAGGGGGTGGAGGCAGTATTTT

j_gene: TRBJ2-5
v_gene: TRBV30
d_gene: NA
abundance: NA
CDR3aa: CAWSVRRRETQYF
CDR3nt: TGTGCCTGGAGTGTACGGCGTCGGGAGACCCAGTACTTC

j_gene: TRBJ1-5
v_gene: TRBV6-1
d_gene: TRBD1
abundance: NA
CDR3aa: CASGDRERQPQHF
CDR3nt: TGTGCCAGCGGGGACAGGGAAAGACAGCCCCAGCATTTT

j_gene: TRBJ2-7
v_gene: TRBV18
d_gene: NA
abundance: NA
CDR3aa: CASSPMGRSSSYEQYF
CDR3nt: TGTGCCAGCTCACCAATGGGACGGTCGAGCTCCTACGAGCAGTACTTC

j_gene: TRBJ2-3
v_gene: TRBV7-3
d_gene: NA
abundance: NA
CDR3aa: CASKKGRGTDTQYF
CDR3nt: TGTGCCAGCAAGAAGGGCCGCGGCACAGATACGCAGTATTTT

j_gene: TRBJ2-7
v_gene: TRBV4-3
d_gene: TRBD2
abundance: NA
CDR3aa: CASSQDKGRLAGVGEQYF
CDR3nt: TGCGCCAGCAGCCAAGATAAAGGCCGGCTAGCGGGAGTTGGCGAGCAGTACTTC

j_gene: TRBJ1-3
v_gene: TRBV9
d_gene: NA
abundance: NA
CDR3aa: CASSVGHGNTIYF
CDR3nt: TGTGCCAGCAGCGTAGGACACGGAAACACCATATATTTT

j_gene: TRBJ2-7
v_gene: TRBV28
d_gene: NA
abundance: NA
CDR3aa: CASSLYRASYEQYF
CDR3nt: TGTGCCAGCAGTTTATACAGGGCCTCCTACGAGCAGTACTTC

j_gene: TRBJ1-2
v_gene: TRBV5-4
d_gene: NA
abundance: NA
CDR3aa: CASSLAPFRSGYTF
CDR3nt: TGTGCCAGCAGCTTGGCACCGTTCAGGAGCGGCTACACCTTC

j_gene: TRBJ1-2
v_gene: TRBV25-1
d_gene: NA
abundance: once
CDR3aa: CASSEIGQGTYGYTF
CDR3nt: TGTGCCAGCAGTGAAATTGGTCAGGGGACATATGGCTACACCTTC

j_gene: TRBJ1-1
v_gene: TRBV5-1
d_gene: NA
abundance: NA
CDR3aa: CASSLGAGNYEAFF
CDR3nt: TGCGCCAGCAGCTTGGGGGCCGGCAACTATGAAGCTTTCTTT

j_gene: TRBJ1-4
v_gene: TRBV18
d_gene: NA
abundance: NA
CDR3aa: CASSSRSSNEKLFF
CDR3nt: TGTGCCAGCTCATCCAGGAGCAGTAATGAAAAACTGTTTTTT

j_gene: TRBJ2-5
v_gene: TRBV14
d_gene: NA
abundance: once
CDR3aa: CASSHRKGSETQYF
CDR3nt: TGTGCCAGCAGCCATCGGAAGGGCTCGGAGACCCAGTACTTC

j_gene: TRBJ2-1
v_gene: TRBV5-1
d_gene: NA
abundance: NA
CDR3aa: CASSLLVAVNEQFF
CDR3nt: TGCGCCAGCAGCTTGCTTGTAGCCGTGAATGAGCAGTTCTTC

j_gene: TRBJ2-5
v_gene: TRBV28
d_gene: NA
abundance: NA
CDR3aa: CASSLRVVSETQYF
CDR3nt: TGTGCCAGCAGTTTAAGAGTTGTATCCGAGACCCAGTACTTC

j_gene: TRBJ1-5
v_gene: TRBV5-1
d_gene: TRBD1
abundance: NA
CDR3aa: CASSLGTGGGNQPQHF
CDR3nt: TGCGCCAGCAGCTTGGGGACAGGGGGCGGCAATCAGCCCCAGCATTTT

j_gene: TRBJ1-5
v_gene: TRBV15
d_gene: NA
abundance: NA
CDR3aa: CATSRDQGFQPQHF
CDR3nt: TGTGCCACCAGCAGAGATCAGGGTTTTCAGCCCCAGCATTTT

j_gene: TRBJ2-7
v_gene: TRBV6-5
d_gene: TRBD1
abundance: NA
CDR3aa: CASSSYRGSPYEQYF
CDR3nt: TGTGCCAGCAGTTCCTACAGGGGGAGTCCCTACGAGCAGTACTTC

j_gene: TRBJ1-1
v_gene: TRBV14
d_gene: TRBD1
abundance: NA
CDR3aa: CASSPRGYAEAFF
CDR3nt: TGTGCCAGCAGCCCCAGGGGGTACGCTGAAGCTTTCTTT

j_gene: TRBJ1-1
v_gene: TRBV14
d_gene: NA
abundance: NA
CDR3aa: CASSQELGWGAFF
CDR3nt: TGTGCCAGCAGCCAAGAATTGGGCTGGGGGGCTTTCTTT

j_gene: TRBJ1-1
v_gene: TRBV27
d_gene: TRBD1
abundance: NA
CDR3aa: CASSQDRGTEAFF
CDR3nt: TGTGCCAGCAGTCAGGACAGGGGCACTGAAGCTTTCTTT

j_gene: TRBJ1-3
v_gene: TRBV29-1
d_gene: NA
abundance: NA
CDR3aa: CSVEARAGNTIYF
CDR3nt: TGCAGCGTTGAAGCGAGGGCTGGAAACACCATATATTTT

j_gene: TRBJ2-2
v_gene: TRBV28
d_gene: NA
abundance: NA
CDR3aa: CASCETRGELFF
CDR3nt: TGTGCCAGTTGTGAGACCCGCGGGGAGCTGTTTTTT

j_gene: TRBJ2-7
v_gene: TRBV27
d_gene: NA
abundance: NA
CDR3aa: CASRNAPRSDLDEQYF
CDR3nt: TGTGCCAGCAGAAACGCACCTCGGAGTGACCTAGACGAGCAGTACTTC

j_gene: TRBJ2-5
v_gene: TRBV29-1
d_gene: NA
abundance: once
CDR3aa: CSVEGQPETQYF
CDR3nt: TGCAGCGTTGAGGGACAACCAGAGACCCAGTACTTC

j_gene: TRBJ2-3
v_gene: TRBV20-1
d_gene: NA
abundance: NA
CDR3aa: CSGGGTDTQYF
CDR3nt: TGCAGTGGCGGAGGCACAGATACGCAGTATTTT

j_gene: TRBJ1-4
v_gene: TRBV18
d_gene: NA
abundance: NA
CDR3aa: CASSPGGKDEKLFF
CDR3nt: TGTGCCAGCTCACCAGGCGGGAAGGACGAAAAACTGTTTTTT

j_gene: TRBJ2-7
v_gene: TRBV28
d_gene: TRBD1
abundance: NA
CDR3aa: CASSSRTGIYEQYF
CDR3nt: TGTGCCAGCAGTTCACGGACAGGGATCTACGAGCAGTACTTC

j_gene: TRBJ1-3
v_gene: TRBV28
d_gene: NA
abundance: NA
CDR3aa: CASSPFRKSLGFRSSGNTIYF
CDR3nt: TGTGCCAGCAGCCCGTTTAGGAAAAGCCTTGGATTCCGTAGCTCTGGAAACACCATATATTTT

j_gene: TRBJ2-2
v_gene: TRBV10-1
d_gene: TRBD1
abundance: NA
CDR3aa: CASSNQGAGELFF
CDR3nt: TGCGCCAGCAGTAACCAGGGGGCCGGGGAGCTGTTTTTT

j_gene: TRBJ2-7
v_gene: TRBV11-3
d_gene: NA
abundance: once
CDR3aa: CASSTTRGDEQYF
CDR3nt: TGTGCCAGCAGCACGACTAGGGGGGACGAGCAGTACTTC

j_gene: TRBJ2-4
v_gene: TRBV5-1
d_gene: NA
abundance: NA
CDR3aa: CASSFFRLREEAKNIQYF
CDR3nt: TGCGCCAGCAGCTTTTTTCGGTTGCGGGAAGAAGCCAAAAACATTCAGTACTTC

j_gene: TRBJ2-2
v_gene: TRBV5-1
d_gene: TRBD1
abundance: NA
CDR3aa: CASSLGQGGTGELFF
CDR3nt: TGCGCCAGCAGCCTGGGACAGGGCGGCACCGGGGAGCTGTTTTTT

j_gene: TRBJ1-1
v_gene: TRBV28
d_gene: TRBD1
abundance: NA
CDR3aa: CASSSLPGQPEAFF
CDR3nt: TGTGCCAGCAGTTCCCTCCCGGGACAGCCTGAAGCTTTCTTT

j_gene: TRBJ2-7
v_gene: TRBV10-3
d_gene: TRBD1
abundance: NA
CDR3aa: CAISRDRGTYEQYF
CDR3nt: TGTGCCATCAGTAGGGACAGGGGAACCTACGAGCAGTACTTC

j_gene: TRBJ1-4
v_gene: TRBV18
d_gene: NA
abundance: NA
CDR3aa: CASSPPGGSNEKLFF
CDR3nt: TGTGCCAGCTCACCACCGGGGGGCTCTAATGAAAAACTGTTTTTT

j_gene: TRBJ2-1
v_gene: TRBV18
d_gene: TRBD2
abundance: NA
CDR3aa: CASSPRGRLAGGPEFF
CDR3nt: TGTGCCAGCTCACCACGGGGCCGACTAGCGGGAGGGCCGGAGTTCTTC

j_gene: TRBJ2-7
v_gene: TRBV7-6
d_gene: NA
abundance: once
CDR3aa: CASSLVILTKTGPYEQYF
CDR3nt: TGTGCCAGCAGCTTAGTTATCCTAACAAAGACAGGCCCCTACGAGCAGTACTTC

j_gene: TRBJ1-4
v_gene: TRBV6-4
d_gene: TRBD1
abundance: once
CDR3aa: CASSEGDRGPGYEKLFF
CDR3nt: TGTGCCAGCAGTGAAGGGGACAGGGGGCCCGGTTATGAAAAACTGTTTTTT

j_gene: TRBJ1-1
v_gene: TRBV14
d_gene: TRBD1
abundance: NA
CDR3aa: CASSQERTGHTEAFF
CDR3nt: TGTGCCAGCAGCCAAGAGAGGACAGGCCACACTGAAGCTTTCTTT

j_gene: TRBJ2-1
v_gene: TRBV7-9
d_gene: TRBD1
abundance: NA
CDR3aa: CASSPGTGTGSYNEQFF
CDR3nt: TGTGCCAGCAGCCCAGGGACCGGGACAGGCTCCTACAATGAGCAGTTCTTC

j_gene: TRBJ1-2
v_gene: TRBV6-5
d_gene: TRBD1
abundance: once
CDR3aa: CASTPGGGYGYTF
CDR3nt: TGTGCCAGCACCCCAGGGGGAGGCTATGGCTACACCTTC

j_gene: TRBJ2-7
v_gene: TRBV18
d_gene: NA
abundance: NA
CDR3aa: CASSPGRGFSLYEQYF
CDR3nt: TGTGCCAGCTCACCCGGAAGGGGCTTCTCCCTCTACGAGCAGTACTTC

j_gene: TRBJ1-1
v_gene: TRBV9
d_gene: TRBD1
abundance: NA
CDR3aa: CASSVDRGDLEAFF
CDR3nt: TGTGCCAGCAGCGTAGACAGGGGGGACCTTGAAGCTTTCTTT

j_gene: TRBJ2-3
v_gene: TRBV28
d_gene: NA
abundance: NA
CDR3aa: CASSLLIWDTQYF
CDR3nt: TGTGCCAGCAGTTTATTGATATGGGATACGCAGTATTTT

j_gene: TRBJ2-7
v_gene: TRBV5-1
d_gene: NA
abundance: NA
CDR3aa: CASSPTPGLDYEQYF
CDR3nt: TGCGCCAGCAGCCCCACCCCGGGTCTTGACTACGAGCAGTACTTC

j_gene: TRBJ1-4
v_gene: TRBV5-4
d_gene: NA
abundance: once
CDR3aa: CASSLGQINEKLFF
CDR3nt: TGTGCCAGCAGCTTGGGGCAGATTAATGAAAAACTGTTTTTT

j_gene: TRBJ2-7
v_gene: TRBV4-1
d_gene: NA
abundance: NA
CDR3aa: CASSQGPGKMGEQYF
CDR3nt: TGCGCCAGCAGCCAAGGCCCTGGGAAGATGGGGGAGCAGTACTTC

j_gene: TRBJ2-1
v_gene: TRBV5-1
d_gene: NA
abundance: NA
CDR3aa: CASSLRTRDRNEQFF
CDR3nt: TGCGCCAGCAGCCTAAGGACCCGCGACCGCAATGAGCAGTTCTTC

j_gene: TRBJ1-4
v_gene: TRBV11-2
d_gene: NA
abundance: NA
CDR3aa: CASSRRGPEKLFF
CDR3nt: TGTGCCAGCAGCCGGAGGGGCCCTGAAAAACTGTTTTTT

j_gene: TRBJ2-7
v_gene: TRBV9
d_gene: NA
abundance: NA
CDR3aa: CASSASSQPAYEQYF
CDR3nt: TGTGCCAGCAGCGCCTCGTCGCAGCCAGCCTACGAGCAGTACTTC